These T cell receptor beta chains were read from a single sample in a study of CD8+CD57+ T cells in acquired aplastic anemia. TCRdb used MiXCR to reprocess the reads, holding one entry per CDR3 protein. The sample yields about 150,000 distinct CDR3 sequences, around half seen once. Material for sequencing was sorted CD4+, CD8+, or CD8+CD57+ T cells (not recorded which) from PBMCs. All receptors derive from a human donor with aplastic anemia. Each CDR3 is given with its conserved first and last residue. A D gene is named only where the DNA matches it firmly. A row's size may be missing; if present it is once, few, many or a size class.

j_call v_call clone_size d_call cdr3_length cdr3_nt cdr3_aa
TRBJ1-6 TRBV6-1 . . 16 TGTGCCAGCACCTTAACAGGGAGCTCCTATAATTCACCCCTCCACTTT CASTLTGSSYNSPLHF
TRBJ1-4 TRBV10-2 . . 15 TGCGCCAGCAGTGAGTCATCGGTGAGCAATGAAAAACTGTTTTTT CASSESSVSNEKLFF
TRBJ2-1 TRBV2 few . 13 TGTGCCAGCGGGGGGCGGACCTACAATGAGCAGTTCTTC CASGGRTYNEQFF
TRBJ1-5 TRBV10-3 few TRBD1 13 TGTGCCACCACAGGGGCTAGCAATCAGCCCCAGCATTTT CATTGASNQPQHF
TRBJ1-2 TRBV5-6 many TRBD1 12 TGTGCCAGCAGCCCCCAAGGACAGGGTCTCACCTTC CASSPQGQGLTF
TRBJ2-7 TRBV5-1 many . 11 TGCGCCAGCAGCCGATCGGGGGAGCAGTACTTC CASSRSGEQYF
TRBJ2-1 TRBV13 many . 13 TGTGCCAGCTCCTCAGGCCGTTACAATGAGCAGTTCTTC CASSSGRYNEQFF
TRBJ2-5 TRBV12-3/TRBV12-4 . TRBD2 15 TGTGCCAGCAGCCTCGGGACTAGCCGGACAGAGACCCAGTACTTC CASSLGTSRTETQYF
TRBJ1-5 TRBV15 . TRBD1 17 TGTGCCACCAGCAAGGGACAGGGTGCTTATAGCAATCAGCCCCAGCATTTT CATSKGQGAYSNQPQHF
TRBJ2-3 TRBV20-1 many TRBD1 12 TGCAGTGCAGCACAGGGGACAGATACGCAGTATTTT CSAAQGTDTQYF
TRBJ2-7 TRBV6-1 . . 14 TGTGCCAGCAGTACCAGGGGATCTACCTACGAGCAGTACTTC CASSTRGSTYEQYF
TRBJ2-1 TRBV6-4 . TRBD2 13 TGTGCCAGCAGTGACCGGACTAGTCACCATCAGTTCTTC CASSDRTSHHQFF
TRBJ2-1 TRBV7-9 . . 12 TGTGCCAGCAGCCAGGGACCCCCTGAGCAGTTCTTC CASSQGPPEQFF
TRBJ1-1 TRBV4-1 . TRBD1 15 TGCGCCAGCAGCCAAGATTCGGGGACAGGAAGTGAAGCTTTCTTT CASSQDSGTGSEAFF
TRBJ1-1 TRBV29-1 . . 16 TGCAGCGTTGAAGATCGGTTTTCCAGGGCCAACACTGAAGCTTTCTTT CSVEDRFSRANTEAFF
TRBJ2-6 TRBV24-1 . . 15 TGTGCCACCAGTGATGTGGGGCCCGGGGCCAACGTCCTGACTTTC CATSDVGPGANVLTF
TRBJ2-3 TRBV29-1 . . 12 TGCAGCGTTGCAGGTGGGACAGATACGCAGTATTTT CSVAGGTDTQYF
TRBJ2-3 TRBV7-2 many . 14 TGTGCCAGCAAGACCGGGGACACCACAGATACGCAGTATTTT CASKTGDTTDTQYF
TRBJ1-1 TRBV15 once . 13 TGTGCCACCAGCAGAGAGGAAGGCAGTGAAGCTTTCTTT CATSREEGSEAFF
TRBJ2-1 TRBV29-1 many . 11 TGCAGCGTCTACAGGGATTATGAGCAGTTCTTC CSVYRDYEQFF
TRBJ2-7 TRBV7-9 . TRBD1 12 TGTGCCAGCAGCGGACAGGACTACGAGCAGTACTTC CASSGQDYEQYF
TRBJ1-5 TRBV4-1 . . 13 TGCGCCAGCAGCCAAGTAGGGAGTCAGCCCCAGCATTTT CASSQVGSQPQHF
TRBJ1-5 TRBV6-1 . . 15 TGTGCCAGCAGCGAGCAGGCTATTGACAATCAGCCCCAGCATTTT CASSEQAIDNQPQHF
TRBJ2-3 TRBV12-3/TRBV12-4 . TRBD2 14 TGTGCCAGCAGTTTAGAGACTAGCCAAGATACGCAGTATTTT CASSLETSQDTQYF
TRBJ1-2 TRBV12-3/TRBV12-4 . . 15 TGTGCCAGCAGCCAAGGACAGTTGCCGTACTATGGCTACACCTTC CASSQGQLPYYGYTF
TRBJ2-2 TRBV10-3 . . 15 TGTGCCATCAGTGAGCAAGCAGGGATCACCGGGGAGCTGTTTTTT CAISEQAGITGELFF
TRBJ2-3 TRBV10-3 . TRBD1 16 TGTGCCATCAGTGGCCCGGGACAGGGGAGCACAGATACGCAGTATTTT CAISGPGQGSTDTQYF
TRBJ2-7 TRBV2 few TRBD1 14 TGTGCCAGCAGTGAGCATGGACAGGGCTACGAGCAGTACTTC CASSEHGQGYEQYF
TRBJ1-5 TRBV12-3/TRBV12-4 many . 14 TGTGCCAGCAGTTTACAGGCAGGGGATCAGCCCCAGCATTTT CASSLQAGDQPQHF
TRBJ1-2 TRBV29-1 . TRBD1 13 TGCAGCGTCCGGACAGGGAGGGACTATGGCTACACCTTC CSVRTGRDYGYTF